The clone carrying this TCR beta chain appeared a few times. Its antigen is currently unknown. Exclusion of a patient resulted from uncontrolled infection, other autoimmune disease, pregnancy or lactation. Per germline, CDR1 SGHDT and CDR2 YYEEEE. This CDR3 spans 14 amino acids. Trimming removed 6 bases from V and 7 bases from J, with 17 bases in between. This sample is drawn from a study of T cells in Graves' hyperthyroidism and ophthalmopathy. Study-level findings and limits: Blood also showed most of the thyroid clonotypes that were expanded above 0.001. A 13 V-J signature model discriminated ophthalmopathy versus stable hyperthyroidism.

RNA transcripts were the template for amplifying TCR beta CDR3 regions. HTBI primers were employed in a first-round RT-PCR of the TCR CDR3. TCRdb re-called the multiplex PCR reads through MiXCR, storing one row per CDR3 protein. The sample has around 720,000 distinct CDR3 sequences, around a third seen once; the top ten hold around 29%. The sequenced sample consisted of blood. This chain links TRBV5-6 with TRBJ1-3; D is unclear. The TCR originated in a woman aged 40 to 49 with Graves' hyperthyroidism. The CDR3 protein is CASNTLSGLNTIYF. In DNA form, the CDR3 reads TGTGCCAGCAACACACTATCCGGCCTCAACACCATATATTTT.